Below are 17 T cell receptor beta chains sequenced from a single sample in a study of cytomegalovirus exposure and HLA in healthy donors. PCR employed 60 Vbeta and 13 Jbeta primers. Some clones are missing from TCRdb's copy, which holds only in-frame ones; the method was immunoSEQ multiplex PCR. This sample has 200,000 to 250,000 clones, with over 70% found just once. Sequencing input: PBMCs. The origin of the receptors is a boy between 2 and 10 years old in good health and CMV-seronegative.

The chain combines TRBV30 with TRBJ1-2, with 10 bases matching TRBD1. The CDR3 covers 14 residues. Germline V gene data show CDR1 as GTSNPN and CDR2 as SVGIG (reference sequence). J lost 7 bases, V lost 0 bases, and 5 bases had no gene match. This chain's CDR3 is CAWSVRDRGSGYTF. CDR3 nucleotides: TGTGCCTGGAGTGTCCGGGACAGGGGAAGTGGCTACACCTTC.

J is TRBJ2-2 and V is TRBV5-7; 7 bases line up with TRBD1. TRBV5-7 is designated an ORF whose function remains uncertain. This CDR3 spans 16 amino acids. Germline trimming cut 4 bases from V and 5 bases from J; bases unmatched to any gene: 11. In DNA, the CDR3 is TGTGCCAGCAGCATTACTGACAGGGTCTTAACCGGGGAGCTGTTTTTT. Translation gives CASSITDRVLTGELFF.

This clone was picked up a small number of times. The rearrangement joins TRBV5-6 to TRBJ2-7; weak D call: TRBD1 (5 bases). The CDR3 is made up of 13 amino acids. The ends were cut back, 1 base at V and 3 bases at J, with 8 bases in the middle. From germline, CDR1 is SGHDT and CDR2 YYEEEE. The DNA of the CDR3 is TGTGCCAGCAGCTTGTTCACAGGCTACGAGCAGTACTTC. Protein sequence: CASSLFTGYEQYF.

The V gene is TRBV7-9, the J gene TRBJ2-7; 8 nucleotides line up with TRBD2. Trimming removed 3 bases from V and 0 bases from J; junction bases left unmatched: 10. Germline values: CDR1 SEHNR, CDR2 FQNEAQ (reference sequence). This CDR3 contains 17 residues. CDR3 sequence: CASSLMELREGSYEQYF. The CDR3 DNA follows: TGTGCCAGCAGCTTGATGGAGTTACGGGAGGGCTCCTACGAGCAGTACTTC.

This chain joins TRBV5-6 and TRBJ1-1; D is unclear. V gave up 4 bases and J gave up 2 bases, with 9 bases separating them. The CDR3 is 13 amino acids. CDR1 is SGHDT, CDR2 YYEEEE, per germline. The CDR3 nucleotides are TGTGCCAGCAGCCGGGAGGTTAACACTGAAGCTTTCTTT. This encodes CASSREVNTEAFF.

As DNA, the CDR3 is TGTGCCAGCTCACCCAGGGATTATGGCTACACCTTC. This codes for CASSPRDYGYTF. V gene TRBV18 combines with J gene TRBJ1-2, with TRBD1 as a possible D gene (5 bases). Trimming shortened V by 3 bases and J by 5 bases, and 7 bases separated the two germline ends. The CDR3 is 12 amino acids. CDR1 is KGHSH and CDR2 is LQKENI in the germline V gene.

The CDR3 DNA reads TGTGCCAGCAGCTTAGAGGGGGGGTTCAACGAGCAGTACTTC. This gives the protein CASSLEGGFNEQYF. The chain recombines TRBV11-2 with TRBJ2-7; 7 nucleotides line up with TRBD2. Trimming removed 0 bases from V and 5 bases from J; junction bases left unmatched: 4. This CDR3 comprises 14 residues. CDR1 and CDR2 (germline): SGHAT, FQNNGV.

The rearrangement uses TRBV27 and TRBJ2-7, with D possibly being TRBD2 (6 bases). Looked up from germline, CDR1 is MNHEY and CDR2 is SMNVEV (reference sequence). The CDR3 runs to 16 residues. Trimming shortened V by 0 bases and J by 2 bases, and 14 bases separated the two germline ends. The CDR3 DNA is TGTGCCAGCAGTTTATCTGGCGGGACGCCGACCTACGAGCAGTACTTC. It codes for CASSLSGGTPTYEQYF.

This chain uses TRBV6-1 with TRBJ2-4; the match to TRBD1 covers 8 bases. Germline V gene sequence: CDR1 MNHNS, CDR2 SASEGT. CDR3 length equals 14 residues. After removal of 3 bases from V and 8 bases from J, the junction contained 6 bases not matched to a gene. The CDR3 sequence: CASSDQGASDIQYF. In DNA form, the CDR3 reads TGTGCCAGCAGTGACCAGGGGGCCAGTGACATTCAGTACTTC.

This clone came up once. The rearrangement uses TRBV14 and TRBJ2-1; D possibly corresponds to TRBD2 (5 bases). Trimming pared 3 bases from V and 6 bases from J, leaving 15 bases between. Germline V lookup: CDR1 SGHDN, CDR2 FVKESK. The CDR3 sequence is 15 residues long. The CDR3, as DNA: TGTGCCAGCAGCCAGATCGCAGGAGGAACCAATGAGCAGTTCTTC. It specifies CASSQIAGGTNEQFF. Complete variable domain (other parts from reference TRBV14 and TRBJ2-1): EAGVTQFPSHSVIEKGQTVTLRCDPISGHDNLYWYRRVMGKEIKFLLHFVKESKQDESGMPNNRFLAERTGGTYSTLKVQPAELEDSGVYFCASSQIAGGTNEQFFGPGTRLTVL.

This clone was seen just once. The chain couples TRBV2 to TRBJ2-1; D may be TRBD2 (5 bases). The CDR3 runs 15 residues. V dropped 1 base and J dropped 3 bases, with 10 bases sitting between them. Germline loops: CDR1 SNHLY, CDR2 FYNNEI. The CDR3 DNA reads TGTGCCAGCAGTGAAGGGCCGGGGATCTACAATGAGCAGTTCTTC. This codes for CASSEGPGIYNEQFF.

The chain has TRBV5-5 and TRBJ1-5; 7 nucleotides match TRBD1. The V and J ends lost 0 bases and 2 bases, in that order; junction bases with no gene match: 5. This CDR3 has 16 amino acids. The germline CDR1 and CDR2 sequences are SGHKS and YYEKEE (reference sequence). CDR3 sequence reads: CASSLDRGRGNQPQHF. The CDR3 DNA reads TGTGCCAGCAGCTTGGACAGGGGCAGGGGCAATCAGCCCCAGCATTTT.

The count of this clone is one. V and J are TRBV12-5 and TRBJ2-3; TRBD2 aligns across 8 bases. The CDR3 is made up of 14 amino acids. V gave up 6 bases and J gave up 1 base; unmatched junction bases: 3. CDR1 is LGHNT, CDR2 FRNRAP, per germline. CDR3 amino acids: CASGGAGGTDTQYF. CDR3 sequence (DNA): TGTGCTAGTGGAGGAGCGGGGGGCACAGATACGCAGTATTTT. The full variable domain, rest sourced from reference TRBV12-5 and TRBJ2-3, is DARVTQTPRHKVTEMGQEVTMRCQPILGHNTVFWYRQTMMQGLELLAYFRNRAPLDDSGMPKDRFSAEMPDATLATLKIQPSEPRDSAVYFCASGGAGGTDTQYFGPGTRLTVL.

This sequence joins TRBV19 and TRBJ2-2; TRBD2 might be the D (5 bases). The V end was cut by 4 bases, the J end by 2 bases, with 11 bases between. Germline CDR1 LNHDA, CDR2 SQIVND (reference sequence). This CDR3 region has 15 residues. CDR3 amino acids: CASSTSGTNTGELFF. CDR3 sequence (DNA): TGTGCCAGTAGTACGAGCGGAACAAACACCGGGGAGCTGTTTTTT.

The V gene is TRBV7-9, the J gene TRBJ2-3; no clear D gene. The V end lost 4 bases, the J end lost 2 bases, and 16 bases lay between the germline ends. In germline, CDR1 is SEHNR, CDR2 FQNEAQ (reference sequence). The CDR3 consists of 16 residues. The CDR3 reads CASSWVLGVTTDTQYF. Here the CDR3 DNA reads TGTGCCAGCAGCTGGGTCTTAGGAGTGACCACAGATACGCAGTATTTT.

The chain employs TRBV19 and TRBJ1-4, with TRBD1 matching over 7 bases. The V and J ends lost 1 base and 0 bases, in that order; junction bases with no gene match: 5. Germline assignment: CDR1 LNHDA and CDR2 SQIVND (reference sequence). The CDR3 contains 17 residues. CDR3 loop: CASSIGQGPPTNEKLFF. CDR3 coding DNA: TGTGCCAGTAGTATAGGACAGGGCCCCCCAACTAATGAAAAACTGTTTTTT.

The chain uses TRBV11-2 and TRBJ1-3; TRBD1 matches 10 bases. The CDR3 runs to 15 residues. V lost 3 bases, J lost 1 base, and 0 bases stayed unmatched. The germline V gene encodes CDR1 SGHAT and CDR2 FQNNGV. The CDR3 DNA reads TGTGCCAGCAGCTTGGGACAGGGGTCTGGAAACACCATATATTTT. It specifies CASSLGQGSGNTIYF.